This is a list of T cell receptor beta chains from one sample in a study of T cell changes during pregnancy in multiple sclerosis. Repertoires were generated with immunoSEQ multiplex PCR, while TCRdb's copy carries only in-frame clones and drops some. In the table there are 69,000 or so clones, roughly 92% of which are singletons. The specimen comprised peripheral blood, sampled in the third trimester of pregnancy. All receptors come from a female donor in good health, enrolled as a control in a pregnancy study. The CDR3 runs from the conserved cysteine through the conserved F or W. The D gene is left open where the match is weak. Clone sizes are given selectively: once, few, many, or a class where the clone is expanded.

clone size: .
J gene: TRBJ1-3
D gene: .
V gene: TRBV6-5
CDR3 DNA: TGTGCCAGCAGCACGGTCGTTACTGGAAACACCATATATTTT
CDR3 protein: CASSTVVTGNTIYF

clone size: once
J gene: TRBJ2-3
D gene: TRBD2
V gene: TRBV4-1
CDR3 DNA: TGCGCCAGCAGCCAAGCCGGGGGGGCCATATCTCTCACAGATACGCAGTATTTT
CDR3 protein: CASSQAGGAISLTDTQYF

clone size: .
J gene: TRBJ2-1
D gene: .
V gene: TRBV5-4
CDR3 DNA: TGTGCCAGCAGCTTGGTACTAGCAGGCGTCAATGAGCAGTTCTTC
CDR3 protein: CASSLVLAGVNEQFF

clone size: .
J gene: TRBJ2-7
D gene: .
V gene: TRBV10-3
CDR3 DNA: TGTGCCATCAGTCCCAACAGGGTCATCGAGCAGTACTTC
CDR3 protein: CAISPNRVIEQYF

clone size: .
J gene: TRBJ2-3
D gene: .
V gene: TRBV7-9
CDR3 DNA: TGTGCCAGCAGCCCCCCGTGGAGTACCCAAGCTAGCACAGATACGCAGTATTTT
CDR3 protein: CASSPPWSTQASTDTQYF

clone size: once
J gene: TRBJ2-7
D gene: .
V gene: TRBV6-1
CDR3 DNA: TGTGCCAGCAGTGTCACCTACGAGCAGTACTTC
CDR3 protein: CASSVTYEQYF

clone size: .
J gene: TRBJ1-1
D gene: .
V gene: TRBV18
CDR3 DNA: TGTGCCAGCTCCCTCGTTGGGCTGAACACTGAAGCTTTCTTT
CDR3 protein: CASSLVGLNTEAFF

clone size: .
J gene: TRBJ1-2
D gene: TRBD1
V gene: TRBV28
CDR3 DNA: TGTGCCAGCCATCCCGGGGGGACAGGGTATCATGGCTACACCTTC
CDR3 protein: CASHPGGTGYHGYTF

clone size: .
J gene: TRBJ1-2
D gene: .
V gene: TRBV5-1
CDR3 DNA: TGCGCCAGCCTGGAAGCCGAGGGAGTCGGCTACACCTTC
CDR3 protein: CASLEAEGVGYTF

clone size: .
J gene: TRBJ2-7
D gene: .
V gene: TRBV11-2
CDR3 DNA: TGTGCCAGCAGCACCAACGACGGGGGTAGGATCTACGAGCAGTACTTC
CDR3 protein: CASSTNDGGRIYEQYF

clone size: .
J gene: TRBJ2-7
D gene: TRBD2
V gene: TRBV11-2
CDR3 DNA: TGTGCCAGCAGCTTCCCAGTAGCGGGACCGCACTTC
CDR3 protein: CASSFPVAGPHF

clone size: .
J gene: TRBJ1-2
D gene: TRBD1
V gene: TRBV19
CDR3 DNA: TGTGCCACCTCGGTGACAGGGGACTATGGCTACACCTTC
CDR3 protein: CATSVTGDYGYTF

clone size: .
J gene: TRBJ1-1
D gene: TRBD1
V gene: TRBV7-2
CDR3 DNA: TGTGCCAGCAGTTCGGACAGGGGGCGTGATGGCACTGAAGCTTTCTTT
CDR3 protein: CASSSDRGRDGTEAFF

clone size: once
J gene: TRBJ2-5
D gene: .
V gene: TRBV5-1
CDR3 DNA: TGCGCCAGCTGGGATCCGTCAGCGGTAGAGACCCAGTACTTC
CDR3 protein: CASWDPSAVETQYF

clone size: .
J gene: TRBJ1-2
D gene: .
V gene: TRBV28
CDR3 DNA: TGTGCCAGCAGGATACAGGGTACTCATGGCTACACCTTC
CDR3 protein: CASRIQGTHGYTF

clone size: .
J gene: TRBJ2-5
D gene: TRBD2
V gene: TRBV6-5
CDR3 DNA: TGTGCCAGCCGTCCCGGCGGGGGGGAGACCCAGTACTTC
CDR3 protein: CASRPGGGETQYF

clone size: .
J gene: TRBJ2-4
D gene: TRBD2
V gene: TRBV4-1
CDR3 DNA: TGCGCCAGCAGCCACCAATTTAGCGGGGGGGCCGGAAACATTCAGTACTTC
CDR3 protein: CASSHQFSGGAGNIQYF

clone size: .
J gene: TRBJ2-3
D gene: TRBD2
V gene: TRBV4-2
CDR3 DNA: TGTGCCAGCAGCCAAGAACTAGCGGGAGCCGATACGCAGTATTTT
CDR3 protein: CASSQELAGADTQYF

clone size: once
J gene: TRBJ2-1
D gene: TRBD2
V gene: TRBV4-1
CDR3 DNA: TGCGCCAGCAGCCAAGGGGGTACTAGCGGGGGTAATGAGCAGTTCTTC
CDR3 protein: CASSQGGTSGGNEQFF

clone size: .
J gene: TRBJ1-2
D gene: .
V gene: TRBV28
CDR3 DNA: TGTGCCAGCAGTTTCGGGGGGAACTATGGCTACACCTTC
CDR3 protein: CASSFGGNYGYTF

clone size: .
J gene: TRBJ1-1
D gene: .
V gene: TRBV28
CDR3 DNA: TGTGCCAGCAGTGGGCTGAACACTGAAGCTTTCTTT
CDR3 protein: CASSGLNTEAFF

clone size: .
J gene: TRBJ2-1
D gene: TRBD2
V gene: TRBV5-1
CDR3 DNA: TGCGCCAGCAGGCCCAGCGGGGGAACCCACAATGAGCAGTTCTTC
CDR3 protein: CASRPSGGTHNEQFF

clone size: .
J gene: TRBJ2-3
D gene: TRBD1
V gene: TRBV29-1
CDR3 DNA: TGCAGCGTTGACTCAGGGGGCTTGGGGGCAGATACGCAGTATTTT
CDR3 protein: CSVDSGGLGADTQYF

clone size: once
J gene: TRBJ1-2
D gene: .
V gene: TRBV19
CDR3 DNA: TGTGCCAGTAGTATTGTCCAGGGCGGCGGCTACACCTTC
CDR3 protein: CASSIVQGGGYTF

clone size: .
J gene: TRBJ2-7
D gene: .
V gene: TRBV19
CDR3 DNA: TGTGCCAGTAGTATAGTGCTAGCGCGGGACTACGAGCAGTACTTC
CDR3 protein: CASSIVLARDYEQYF

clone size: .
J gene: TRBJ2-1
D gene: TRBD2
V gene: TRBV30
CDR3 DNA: TGTGCCTGGCAACTAGCGGATGAGCAGTTCTTC
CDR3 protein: CAWQLADEQFF

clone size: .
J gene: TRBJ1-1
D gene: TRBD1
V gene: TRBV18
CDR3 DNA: TGTGCCAGCTCACCCACCGGGACAGGGAACACTGAAGCTTTCTTT
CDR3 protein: CASSPTGTGNTEAFF

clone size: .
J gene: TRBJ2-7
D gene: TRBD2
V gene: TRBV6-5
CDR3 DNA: TGTGCCAGCAGTAAAACTCCGGGACTAGCCTCCGAGCAGTACTTC
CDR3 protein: CASSKTPGLASEQYF

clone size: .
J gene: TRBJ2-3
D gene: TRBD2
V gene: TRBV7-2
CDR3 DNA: TGTGCCAGCAGCTTAAGGCTAGCGGGCACAGATACGCAGTATTTT
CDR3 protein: CASSLRLAGTDTQYF

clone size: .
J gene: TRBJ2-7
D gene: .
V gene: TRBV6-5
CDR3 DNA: TGTGCCAGCAGTTACTCGGCCCCACCAGTAGAGCAGTACTTC
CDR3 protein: CASSYSAPPVEQYF

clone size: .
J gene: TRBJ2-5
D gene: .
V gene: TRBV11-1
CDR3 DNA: TGTGCCAGCAGCCCCGGTCGGGAGACCCAGTACTTC
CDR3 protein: CASSPGRETQYF

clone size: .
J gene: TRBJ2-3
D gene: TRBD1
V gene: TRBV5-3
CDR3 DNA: TGTGCCAGAAGCCTTTCCAGGGGGCACACAGATACGCAGTATTTT
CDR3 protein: CARSLSRGHTDTQYF

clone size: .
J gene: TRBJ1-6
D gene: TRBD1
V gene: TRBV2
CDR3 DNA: TGTGCCAGCATAAGGGGGCCTAATTCACCCCTCCACTTT
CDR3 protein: CASIRGPNSPLHF

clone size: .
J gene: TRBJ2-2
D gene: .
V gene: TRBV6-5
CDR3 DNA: TGTGCCAGCAGTTACCGGGGGAACACCGGGGAGCTGTTTTTT
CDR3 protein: CASSYRGNTGELFF

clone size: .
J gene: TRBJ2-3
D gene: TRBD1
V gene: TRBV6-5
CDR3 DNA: TGTGCCATACGACAGGGTTACACAGATACGCAGTATTTT
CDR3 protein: CAIRQGYTDTQYF

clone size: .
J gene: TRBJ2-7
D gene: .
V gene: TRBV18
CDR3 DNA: TGTGCCAGCTCACCACAATACTCCTACGAGCAGTACTTC
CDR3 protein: CASSPQYSYEQYF